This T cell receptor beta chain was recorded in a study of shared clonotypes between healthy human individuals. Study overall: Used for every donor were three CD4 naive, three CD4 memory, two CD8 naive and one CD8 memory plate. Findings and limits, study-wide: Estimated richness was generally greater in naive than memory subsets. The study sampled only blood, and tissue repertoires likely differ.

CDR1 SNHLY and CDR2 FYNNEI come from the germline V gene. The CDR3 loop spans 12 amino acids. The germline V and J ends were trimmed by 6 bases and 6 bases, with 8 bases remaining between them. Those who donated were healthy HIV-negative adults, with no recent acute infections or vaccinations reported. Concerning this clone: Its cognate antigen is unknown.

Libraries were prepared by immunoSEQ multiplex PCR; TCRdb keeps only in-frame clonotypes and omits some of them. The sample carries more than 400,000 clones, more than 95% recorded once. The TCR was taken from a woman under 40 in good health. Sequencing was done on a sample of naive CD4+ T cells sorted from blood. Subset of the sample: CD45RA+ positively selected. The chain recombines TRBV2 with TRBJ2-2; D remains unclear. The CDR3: CASSESAGELFF. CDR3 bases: TGTGCCAGCAGCGAAAGTGCCGGGGAGCTGTTTTTT.